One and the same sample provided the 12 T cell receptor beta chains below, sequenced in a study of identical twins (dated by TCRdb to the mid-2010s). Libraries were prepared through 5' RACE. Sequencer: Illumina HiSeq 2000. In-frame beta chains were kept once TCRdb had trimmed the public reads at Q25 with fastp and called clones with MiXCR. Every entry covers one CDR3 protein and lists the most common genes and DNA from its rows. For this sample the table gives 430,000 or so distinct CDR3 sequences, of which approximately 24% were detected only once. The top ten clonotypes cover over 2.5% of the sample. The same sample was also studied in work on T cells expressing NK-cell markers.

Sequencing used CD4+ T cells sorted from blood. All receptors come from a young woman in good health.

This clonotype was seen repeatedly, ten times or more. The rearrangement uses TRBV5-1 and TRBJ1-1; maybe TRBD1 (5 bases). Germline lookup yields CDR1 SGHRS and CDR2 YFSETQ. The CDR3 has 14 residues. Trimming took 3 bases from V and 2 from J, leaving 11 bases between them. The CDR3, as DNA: TGCGCCAGCAGCTGGGCCGGGGACAACACTGAAGCTTTCTTT. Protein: CASSWAGDNTEAFF.

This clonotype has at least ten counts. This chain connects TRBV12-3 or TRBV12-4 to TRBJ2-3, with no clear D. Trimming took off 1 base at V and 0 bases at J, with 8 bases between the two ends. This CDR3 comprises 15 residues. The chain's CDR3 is CASSLGRVSTDTQYF. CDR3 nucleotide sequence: TGTGCCAGCAGTTTAGGTCGTGTTAGCACAGATACGCAGTATTTT.

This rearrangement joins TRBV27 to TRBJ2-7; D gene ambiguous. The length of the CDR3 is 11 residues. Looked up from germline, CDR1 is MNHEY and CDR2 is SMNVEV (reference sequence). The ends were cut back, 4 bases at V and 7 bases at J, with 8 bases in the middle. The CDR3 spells CASSSEWEQYF. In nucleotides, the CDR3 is TGTGCCAGCAGTTCCGAGTGGGAGCAGTACTTC.

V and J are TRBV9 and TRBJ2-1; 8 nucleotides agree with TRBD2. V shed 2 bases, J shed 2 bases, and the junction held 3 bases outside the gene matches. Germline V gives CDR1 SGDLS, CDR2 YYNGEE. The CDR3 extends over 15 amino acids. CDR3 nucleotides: TGTGCCAGCAGCGTCTTAGCGGGACCCTACAATGAGCAGTTCTTC. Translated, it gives CASSVLAGPYNEQFF.

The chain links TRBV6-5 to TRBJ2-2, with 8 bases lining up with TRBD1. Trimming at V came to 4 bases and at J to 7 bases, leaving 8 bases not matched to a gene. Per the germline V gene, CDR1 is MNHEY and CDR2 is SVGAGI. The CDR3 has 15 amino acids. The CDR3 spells CASSFLDRDGGELFF. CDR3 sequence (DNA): TGTGCCAGCAGTTTCTTGGACAGGGATGGCGGGGAGCTGTTTTTT.

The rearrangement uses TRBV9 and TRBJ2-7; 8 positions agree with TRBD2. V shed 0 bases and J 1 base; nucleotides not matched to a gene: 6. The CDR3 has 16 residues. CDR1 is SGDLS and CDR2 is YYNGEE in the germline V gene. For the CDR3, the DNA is TGTGCCAGCAGCGTAGGGGCGGGGGGACTATCCTACGAGCAGTACTTC. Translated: CASSVGAGGLSYEQYF.

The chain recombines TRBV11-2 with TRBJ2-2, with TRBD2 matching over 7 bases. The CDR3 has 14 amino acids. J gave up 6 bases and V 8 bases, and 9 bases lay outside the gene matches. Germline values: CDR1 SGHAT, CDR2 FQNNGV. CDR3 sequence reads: CASGRGRESGELFF. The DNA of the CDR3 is TGTGCCAGCGGGCGTGGGCGGGAGTCCGGGGAGCTGTTTTTT.

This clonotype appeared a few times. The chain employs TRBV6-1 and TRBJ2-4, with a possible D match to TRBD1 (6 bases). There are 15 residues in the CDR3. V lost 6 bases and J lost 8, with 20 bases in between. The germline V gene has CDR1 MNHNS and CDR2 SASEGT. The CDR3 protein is CASSPRRGRVHIQYF. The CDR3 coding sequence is TGTGCCAGCAGCCCCCGCAGGGGAAGGGTACACATTCAGTACTTC.

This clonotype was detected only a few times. Here the CDR3 reads CASAKRTGDSGANVLTF. CDR3 in DNA: TGCGCCAGCGCTAAACGGACAGGCGACTCTGGGGCCAACGTCCTGACTTTC. The chain joins TRBV10-2 to TRBJ2-6; the match to TRBD1 covers 7 bases. J lost 0 bases, V lost 8 bases, and 10 bases had no gene match. CDR3 length: 17 amino acids. The germline gives CDR1 WSHSY, CDR2 SAAADI.

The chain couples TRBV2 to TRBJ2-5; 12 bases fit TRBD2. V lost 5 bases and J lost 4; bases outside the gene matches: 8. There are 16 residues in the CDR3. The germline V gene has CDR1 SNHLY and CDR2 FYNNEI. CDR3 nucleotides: TGTGCCAGCAGTTCCGGACTAGCGGGAAGGGGAGAGACCCAGTACTTC. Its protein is CASSSGLAGRGETQYF.

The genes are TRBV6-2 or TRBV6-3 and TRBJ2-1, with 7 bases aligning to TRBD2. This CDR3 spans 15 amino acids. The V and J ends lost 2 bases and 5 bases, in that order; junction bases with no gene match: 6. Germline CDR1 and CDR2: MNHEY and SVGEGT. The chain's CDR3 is CASSYPGRRDNEQFF. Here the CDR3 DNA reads TGTGCCAGCAGTTACCCCGGGAGGCGGGACAATGAGCAGTTCTTC.

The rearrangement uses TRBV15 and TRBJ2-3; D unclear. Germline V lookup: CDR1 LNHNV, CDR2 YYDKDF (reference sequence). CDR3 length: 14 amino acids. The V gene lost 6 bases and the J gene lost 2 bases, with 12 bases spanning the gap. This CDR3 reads CATSGQVFTDTQYF. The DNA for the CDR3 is TGTGCCACCAGTGGGCAGGTCTTCACAGATACGCAGTATTTT.